This paragraph covers one TCR beta chain sequence. The antigen is undetermined. The CDR3 loop spans 15 amino acids. Germline loops: CDR1 SGHTA, CDR2 FQGNSA. V lost 3 bases and J lost 4; bases outside the gene matches: 6. These data come from a study of cytomegalovirus exposure and HLA in healthy donors. Study-wide findings and caveats: Analyzed later, most CMV-associated TCR beta chains appeared HLA-restricted.

Amplification used 60 Vbeta primers and 13 Jbeta primers. The repertoire was sequenced with immunoSEQ multiplex PCR; TCRdb's copy has only in-frame clones and lacks some. The profile shows 150,000 or so clones, approximately 81% of them singletons. The clonotype was recovered from a male donor in good health and CMV-seronegative. Material for sequencing was PBMCs. The rearrangement links TRBV7-2 to TRBJ1-5; TRBD1 aligns across 7 bases. The chain's CDR3 is CASSLTGTENQPQHF. Written as DNA, the CDR3 is TGTGCCAGCAGCTTGACCGGGACAGAGAATCAGCCCCAGCATTTT.